This T cell receptor (beta chain) was captured in a study of T cell repertoires in cytomegalovirus infection. Across the study: CMV infection and matching HLA type were both indicated by public TCR beta signatures. Study results and caveats: It was HLA-C-restricted CMV-specific TCR beta clonotypes that dominated the response ex vivo.

Comments on this clonotype: The target antigen is unknown.

The length of the CDR3 is 13 residues. Trimming shortened V by 4 bases and J by 5 bases, and 6 bases separated the two germline ends. CDR1 is KGHSH, CDR2 LQKENI, per germline. A single record per CDR3 protein comes from TCRdb applying MiXCR to the reads. Of about 570,000 distinct CDR3 sequences in the sample, around 40% were seen once. The chain uses TRBV18 and TRBJ1-6; D remains ambiguous. The material was cultured PBMCs, obtained from culture after CMV antigen stimulation. The clonotype was recovered from a human donor in good health (CMV status not recorded). Some clones in this sample may be carry-over from other donors' samples. The CDR3 nucleotides are TGTGCCAGCTCACGTGGAGATAATTCACCCCTCCACTTT. It translates to CASSRGDNSPLHF. Variable domain in full (rest from reference TRBV18 and TRBJ1-6): NAGVMQNPRHLVRRRGQEARLRCSPMKGHSHVYWYRQLPEEGLKFMVYLQKENIIDESGMPKERFSAEFPKEGPSILRIQQVVRGDSAAYFCASSRGDNSPLHFGNGTRLTVT.